This T cell receptor (beta chain) appears in the sequencing data of a study of blood T cell repertoires in COVID-19. Whole-study context: The United States, Italy and Spain supplied acute and convalescent COVID-19 samples. T cells, B-cell-depleted T cells, or PBMCs provided the cDNA or gDNA that served as material.

As originally analysed: Amplification from reference gene primers served as the basis for estimated nucleated cell counts. Sequencing used immunoSEQ multiplex PCR; TCRdb keeps in-frame clones, though not all of them. V and J calls and clone size are as listed in that table; D and trimming were resolved from the DNA. The sample contains fewer than 300,000 clones, roughly 90% of which appear only once. What was sequenced was peripheral blood. This TCR derives from a man in his 60s who had recovered from COVID-19.

This CDR3 reads CASSSRGGPGTEAFF. CDR3 DNA: TGTGCCAGTAGTAGCCGCGGGGGGCCGGGCACTGAAGCTTTCTTT. V is TRBV19 and J is TRBJ1-1; TRBD1 is a possible D gene (6 bases). V was trimmed by 4 bases and J by 4 bases, leaving 16 bases between them. The CDR3 length is 15 residues. Germline assignment: CDR1 LNHDA and CDR2 SQIVND (reference sequence).